This record looks at one TCR beta chain sequence and its context. The antigen is not known. Other DNA sequences in the same sample also yield this CDR3. Clones were read by immunoSEQ multiplex PCR, and TCRdb kept only the in-frame ones, dropping some. The sample has approximately 2.1 million clones, roughly 93% seen once. CDR1 is SGHRS and CDR2 is YFSETQ in the germline V gene. CDR3 size: 14 residues. The V end was cut by 2 bases, the J end by 2 bases, with 9 bases between. The record originates from a study of shared clonotypes between healthy human individuals. General observations from the study: Rarefaction revealed incomplete sorted-subset sequencing despite large depth.

The genes are TRBV5-1 and TRBJ2-3, with a weak D call TRBD2 (5 bases). The TCR comes from a man aged 18 to 29 in good health. Some clones in this sample may be carry-over from other donors' samples. The sample taken for sequencing was naive CD4+ T cells from PBMCs. Subset defined: CD45RA+ positively selected. The CDR3: CASSLERNTDTQYF. The CDR3 nucleotides read TGCGCCAGCAGCTTAGAGCGGAACACAGATACGCAGTATTTT.